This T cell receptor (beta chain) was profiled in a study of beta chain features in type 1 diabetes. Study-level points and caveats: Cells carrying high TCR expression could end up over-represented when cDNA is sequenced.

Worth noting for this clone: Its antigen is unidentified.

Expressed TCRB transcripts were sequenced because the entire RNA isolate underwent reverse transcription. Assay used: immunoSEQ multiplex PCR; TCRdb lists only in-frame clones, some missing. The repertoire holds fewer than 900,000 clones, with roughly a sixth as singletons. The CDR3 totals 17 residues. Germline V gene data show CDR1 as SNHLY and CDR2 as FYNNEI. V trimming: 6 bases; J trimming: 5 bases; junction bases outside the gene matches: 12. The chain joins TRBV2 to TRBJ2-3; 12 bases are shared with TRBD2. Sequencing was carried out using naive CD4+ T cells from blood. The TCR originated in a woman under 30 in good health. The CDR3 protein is CASRAGLAGAYRDTQYF. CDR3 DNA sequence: TGTGCCAGCAGGGCGGGACTAGCGGGCGCATATCGAGATACGCAGTATTTT. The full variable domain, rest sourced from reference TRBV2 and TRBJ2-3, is EPEVTQTPSHQVTQMGQEVILRCVPISNHLYFYWYRQILGQKVEFLVSFYNNEISEKSEIFDDQFSVERPDGSNFTLKIRSTKLEDSAMYFCASRAGLAGAYRDTQYFGPGTRLTVL.